The source of this T cell receptor (beta chain) is a study of CD4 T cells in relation to SARS-CoV-2 and coronaviruses. Whole-study results and caveats: Crossreactivity was assessed only for spike protein, not other viral proteins.

Comment on this clone: Its antigen remains unidentified.

CD4+ T cells from unexposed donors were obtained before the COVID-19 pandemic (2011-2018). After 10 to 11 days of culture, CD4+ T cells were isolated. TCRdb keeps only in-frame clones here, not all; method: immunoSEQ multiplex PCR. In the table there are 25,000 to 30,000 clones, 73% of which are singletons. Per germline, CDR1 LGHNA and CDR2 YSLEER. The CDR3 is made up of 15 amino acids. Trimming shortened V by 1 base and J by 3 bases, and 10 bases separated the two germline ends. The sequence was obtained from a human donor in good health. The chain combines TRBV4-3 with TRBJ1-3; D gene unclear. Sequenced material: CD4+ T cells from PBMCs, cultured in vitro. Here the CDR3 DNA reads TGCGCCAGCAGCCAAGGGTCCGGGAATGGAAACACCATATATTTT. As protein: CASSQGSGNGNTIYF.